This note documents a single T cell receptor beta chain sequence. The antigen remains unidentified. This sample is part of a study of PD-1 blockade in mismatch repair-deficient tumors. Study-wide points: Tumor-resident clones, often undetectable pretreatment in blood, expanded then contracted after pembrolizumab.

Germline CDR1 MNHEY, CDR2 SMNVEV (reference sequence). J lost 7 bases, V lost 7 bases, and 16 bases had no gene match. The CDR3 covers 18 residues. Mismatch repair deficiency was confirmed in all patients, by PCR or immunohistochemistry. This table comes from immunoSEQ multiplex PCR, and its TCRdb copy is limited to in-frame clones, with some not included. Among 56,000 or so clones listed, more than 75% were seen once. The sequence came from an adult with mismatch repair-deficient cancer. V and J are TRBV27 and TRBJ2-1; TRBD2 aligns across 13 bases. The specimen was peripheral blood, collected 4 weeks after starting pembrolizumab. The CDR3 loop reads CASTPLAGTSGIINEQFF. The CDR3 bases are TGTGCCAGCACTCCTCTTGCCGGGACTAGCGGGATAATAAATGAGCAGTTCTTC.